This TCR beta chain was observed in a study of shared clonotypes between healthy human individuals. V was cut by 5 bases and J by 7 bases, with 20 bases left in between. The CDR3 runs 14 residues. CDR1 GTSNPN and CDR2 SVGIG come from the germline V gene (reference sequence). Repertoires were generated with immunoSEQ multiplex PCR, while TCRdb's copy carries only in-frame clones and drops some. This repertoire shows some 2,500,000 clones, 85% to 95% found once; its top ten account for 0.37%. The V and J genes are TRBV30 and TRBJ1-1; D is uncertain. The clonotype originates from a man aged 18 to 35 in good health. Some clones in this sample may be carry-over from other donors' samples. Sequenced material: naive CD4+ T cells from PBMCs. Subset denoted: CD45RA+ positively selected. CDR3 DNA sequence: TGTGCCTGGGACTCCGGGAACTACCCCAATGAAGCTTTCTTT. This sequence encodes CAWDSGNYPNEAFF.